The 26 T cell receptor beta chains in this list originate from one sample, sequenced in a study of T cell changes during pregnancy in multiple sclerosis. Profiled with immunoSEQ multiplex PCR; TCRdb holds only in-frame clones, not every one. The profile shows about 97,000 clones, roughly nine tenths of them singletons. The sequencing used peripheral blood, collected in the second trimester of pregnancy. These receptors all stem from a female donor in good health, enrolled as a control in a pregnancy study.

The J gene is TRBJ1-2, the V gene TRBV28; 11 bases agree with TRBD1. The CDR3 length is 14 residues. J lost 8 bases, V lost 8 bases, and 10 bases had no gene match. Germline V CDR1 and CDR2: MDHEN, SYDVKM. This chain's CDR3 is CASSQDRGLRGYTF. CDR3 bases: TGTGCCAGCTCCCAGGACAGGGGGCTGCGGGGCTACACCTTC.

The J gene is TRBJ2-7, the V gene TRBV28; tentative D call: TRBD2 (6 bases). Germline-derived CDR1 and CDR2 are MDHEN and SYDVKM. The CDR3 is made up of 12 amino acids. Trimming pared 10 bases from V and 3 bases from J, leaving 13 bases between. The CDR3 reads CATRELVYEQYF. Written as DNA, the CDR3 is TGTGCCACCCGGGAGTTGGTCTACGAGCAGTACTTC.

The chain uses TRBV6-4 and TRBJ1-5; unclear D gene. The CDR3 loop spans 13 amino acids. V lost 2 bases to trimming and J lost 5 bases, with 7 bases between them. From germline, CDR1 is MRHNA and CDR2 SNTAGT. The CDR3 here is CASSDQRDQPQHF. The CDR3 DNA follows: TGTGCCAGCAGTGACCAGAGGGATCAGCCCCAGCATTTT.

The chain employs TRBV5-1 and TRBJ2-7; TRBD1 aligns across 7 bases. V was clipped by 5 bases and J by 2 bases; unmatched bases: 13. Germline CDR1 is SGHRS and CDR2 is YFSETQ. The CDR3 runs to 16 residues. This chain's CDR3 is CASRTTRDSPTYEQYF. For the CDR3, the DNA is TGCGCCAGCAGAACCACCCGGGACAGTCCGACCTACGAGCAGTACTTC.

The J gene is TRBJ2-7, the V gene TRBV19; perhaps TRBD1 as D (6 bases). CDR3 length equals 17 residues. Germline V gene lookup returns CDR1 LNHDA and CDR2 SQIVND (reference sequence). V dropped 1 base and J dropped 2 bases, with 18 bases sitting between them. The CDR3 sequence is CASSIGTPTQGPYEQYF. DNA for the CDR3: TGTGCCAGTAGTATAGGGACCCCTACGCAGGGGCCCTACGAGCAGTACTTC.

This clone was counted a few times. The chain couples TRBV28 to TRBJ2-1; the match to TRBD2 covers 10 bases. Looked up from germline, CDR1 is MDHEN and CDR2 is SYDVKM. Trimming cost V 8 bases and J 6 bases; bases outside gene matches: 7. CDR3 length: 14 amino acids. CDR3 in DNA: TGTGCCAGCGAAAGCGGGAGGGAGGGCAATGAGCAGTTCTTC. Encoded protein: CASESGREGNEQFF. Complete variable domain (other parts from reference TRBV28 and TRBJ2-1): DVKVTQSSRYLVKRTGEKVFLECVQDMDHENMFWYRQDPGLGLRLIYFSYDVKMKEKGDIPEGYSVSREKKERFSLILESASTNQTSMYLCASESGREGNEQFFGPGTRLTVL.

This sequence joins TRBV6-5 and TRBJ1-2; 7 bases are a match to TRBD1. Germline CDR1 is MNHEY and CDR2 is SVGAGI. The length of the CDR3 is 13 residues. V gave up 10 bases and J gave up 4 bases; unmatched junction bases: 9. CDR3 coding DNA: TGTGCCACGAACAGGGGCGCGGGCTATGGCTACACCTTC. The encoded protein is CATNRGAGYGYTF.

This clone was observed once. V is TRBV4-2 and J is TRBJ2-7, with a possible D match to TRBD1 (5 bases). Germline V gives CDR1 LGHNA, CDR2 YNFKEQ. This CDR3 has 16 residues. V was trimmed by 5 bases and J by 4 bases, leaving 21 bases between them. The CDR3: CASSEAIGDRAYEQYF. The DNA for the CDR3 is TGTGCCAGCAGCGAAGCGATAGGGGATCGAGCGTACGAGCAGTACTTC.

The chain combines TRBV13 with TRBJ2-7, with a weak D call TRBD2 (5 bases). This CDR3 has 13 residues. The V gene's germline CDR1 is PRHDT and CDR2 FYEKMQ (reference sequence). Trimming removed 0 bases from V and 7 bases from J, with 10 bases in between. The CDR3 region is CASSLGPTTEQYF. The CDR3 DNA reads as TGTGCCAGCAGCTTAGGTCCGACTACGGAGCAGTACTTC. The full variable domain, in which reference TRBV13 and TRBJ2-7 provide the parts outside the CDR3, is AAGVIQSPRHLIKEKRETATLKCYPIPRHDTVYWYQQGPGQDPQFLISFYEKMQSDKGSIPDRFSAQQFSDYHSELNMSSLELGDSALYFCASSLGPTTEQYFGPGTRLTVT.

In DNA form, the CDR3 reads TGCGCCAGCAGTGACGGGATCTCCTACAATGAGCAGTTCTTC. Its translation: CASSDGISYNEQFF. The rearrangement uses TRBV5-1 and TRBJ2-1; D is possibly TRBD2 (5 bases). V lost 5 bases and J 0 bases, leaving 9 bases between the germline ends. Germline V gene data show CDR1 as SGHRS and CDR2 as YFSETQ. The CDR3 covers 14 residues.

J is TRBJ1-2 and V is TRBV30, with 8 bases identical to TRBD1. Germline loops: CDR1 GTSNPN, CDR2 SVGIG (reference sequence). The length of the CDR3 is 13 residues. Unmatched junction bases numbered 5, after V lost 3 bases and J lost 5 bases. Here the CDR3 reads CAWSQNRGYGYTF. The CDR3, as DNA: TGTGCCTGGAGCCAGAACAGGGGGTATGGCTACACCTTC. The whole variable domain, filled in from reference TRBV30 and TRBJ1-2, reads SQTIHQWPATLVQPVGSPLSLECTVEGTSNPNLYWYRQAAGRGLQLLFYSVGIGQISSEVPQNLSASRPQDRQFILSSKKLLLSDSGFYLCAWSQNRGYGYTFGSGTRLTVV.

V gene TRBV28 combines with J gene TRBJ1-2; the match to TRBD1 covers 9 bases. Per the germline V gene, CDR1 is MDHEN and CDR2 is SYDVKM. The V and J ends lost 5 bases and 1 base, in that order; junction bases with no gene match: 8. CDR3 size: 16 residues. The CDR3 loop reads CASSTPQGAHNYGYTF. The CDR3 DNA reads TGTGCCAGCAGTACTCCACAGGGGGCGCATAACTATGGCTACACCTTC.

This rearrangement joins TRBV28 to TRBJ1-5, with TRBD1 as a possible D gene (5 bases). Trimming took 3 bases from V and 3 from J, leaving 9 bases between them. Germline CDR1 MDHEN, CDR2 SYDVKM. This CDR3 contains 14 residues. CDR3 protein: CASSFGGVNQPQHF. The CDR3 DNA reads as TGTGCCAGCAGTTTCGGGGGGGTCAATCAGCCCCAGCATTTT.

The sample holds one count of this clone. The V call is TRBV29-1, the J call TRBJ2-2; 12 bases fit TRBD2. The V segment lost 6 bases and the J segment 11 bases; nucleotides outside the gene matches: 7. This CDR3 is 13 amino acids long. Germline loops: CDR1 SQVTM, CDR2 ANQGSEA. CDR3 loop: CSVAETSGGELFF. The CDR3 DNA reads as TGCAGCGTGGCCGAGACTAGCGGGGGAGAGCTGTTTTTT.

The chain carries TRBV7-9 and TRBJ1-4; 7 nucleotides line up with TRBD1. The CDR3 loop spans 15 amino acids. Trimming took 1 base from V and 8 from J; bases not matched to a gene: 7. Germline CDR1 is SEHNR and CDR2 is FQNEAQ (reference sequence). DNA for the CDR3: TGTGCCAGCAGCTTAGGAAGGGGGCTTAGGGAAAAACTGTTTTTT. It translates to CASSLGRGLREKLFF.

The rearrangement uses TRBV5-1 and TRBJ2-7; D unclear. Trimming left V 3 bases short and J 7 bases short, with 14 bases between. Germline-derived CDR1 and CDR2 are SGHRS and YFSETQ. The CDR3 extends over 13 amino acids. CDR3 residues: CASSSLSNREQYF. CDR3 bases: TGCGCCAGCAGCTCCCTATCAAACAGAGAGCAGTACTTC.

The chain uses TRBV6-4 and TRBJ2-3; D remains ambiguous. Trimming left V 3 bases short and J 3 bases short, with 10 bases between. The CDR3 sequence is 14 residues long. Germline lookup yields CDR1 MRHNA and CDR2 SNTAGT. CDR3 nucleotides: TGTGCCAGCAGTGAGGGCCGCCCAACAGATACGCAGTATTTT. This codes for CASSEGRPTDTQYF.

The chain employs TRBV9 and TRBJ1-2; the D gene is possibly TRBD1 (5 bases). This CDR3 region has 15 residues. The germline gives CDR1 SGDLS, CDR2 YYNGEE. V dropped 0 bases and J dropped 2 bases, with 11 bases sitting between them. In nucleotides, the CDR3 is TGTGCCAGCAGCGTAGACCCGCGGGGGAACTATGGCTACACCTTC. This gives the protein CASSVDPRGNYGYTF.

V is TRBV5-6 and J is TRBJ2-5; possibly TRBD2 for D (6 bases). Germline CDR1 SGHDT, CDR2 YYEEEE. V lost 0 bases and J 5 bases, leaving 17 bases between the germline ends. CDR3 size: 16 residues. The CDR3 loop is CASSLDKTGLRETQYF. CDR3 sequence (DNA): TGTGCCAGCAGCTTGGACAAAACAGGACTAAGGGAGACCCAGTACTTC.

The V and J genes are TRBV15 and TRBJ2-3; perhaps TRBD1 as D (6 bases). The germline CDR1 and CDR2 sequences are LNHNV and YYDKDF (reference sequence). V lost 6 bases and J lost 0, with 10 bases in between. The CDR3 runs 14 residues. Here the CDR3 reads CATSTGFSTDTQYF. CDR3 sequence (DNA): TGTGCCACCAGTACAGGGTTTAGCACAGATACGCAGTATTTT.

In this sample, this clone turned up once. This rearrangement joins TRBV27 to TRBJ1-5; D is ambiguous. Germline loops: CDR1 MNHEY, CDR2 SMNVEV (reference sequence). Between the trimmed V and J ends, which lost 0 bases and 0 bases, there was a span of 9 bases. The CDR3 has 16 residues. CDR3 in DNA: TGTGCCAGCAGTTTATCCCCCAGTTATAGCAATCAGCCCCAGCATTTT. Translation gives CASSLSPSYSNQPQHF.

The genes are TRBV7-2 and TRBJ1-4, with a possible D match to TRBD1 (5 bases). Germline V gene data show CDR1 as SGHTA and CDR2 as FQGNSA. V lost 4 bases and J lost 2, with 14 bases in between. The CDR3 contains 16 residues. The CDR3, as DNA: TGTGCCAGCAGCTCCGGGCCCCCAGGGACTAATGAAAAACTGTTTTTT. It encodes CASSSGPPGTNEKLFF.

This chain connects TRBV25-1 to TRBJ1-2; 8 nucleotides match TRBD1. The CDR3 has 14 residues. With V trimmed by 4 bases and J by 2 bases, 3 bases remained unmatched. Per germline, CDR1 MGHDK and CDR2 SYGVNS. CDR3 protein: CASSVGQGNYGYTF. The CDR3 DNA follows: TGTGCCAGCAGTGTCGGACAGGGCAACTATGGCTACACCTTC.

This chain connects TRBV18 to TRBJ2-2; TRBD1 might be the D (6 bases). The V end was cut by 2 bases, the J end by 1 base, with 8 bases between. This CDR3 has 15 amino acids. The germline gives CDR1 KGHSH, CDR2 LQKENI. The CDR3 nucleotides read TGTGCCAGCTCACCAGTGACAGGGAACACCGGGGAGCTGTTTTTT. Its translation: CASSPVTGNTGELFF. Using reference TRBV18 and TRBJ2-2 for the parts outside the CDR3, the full variable domain is NAGVMQNPRHLVRRRGQEARLRCSPMKGHSHVYWYRQLPEEGLKFMVYLQKENIIDESGMPKERFSAEFPKEGPSILRIQQVVRGDSAAYFCASSPVTGNTGELFFGEGSRLTVL.

This clone was seen just once. J is TRBJ2-7 and V is TRBV19; 7 bases are shared with TRBD1. The CDR3 is 14 amino acids. V was pared by 6 bases and J by 5 bases, with 10 bases of the junction left unmatched. Germline assignment: CDR1 LNHDA and CDR2 SQIVND (reference sequence). CDR3 in amino acids: CASSPGQAYDEQYF. The CDR3 DNA reads as TGTGCCAGTAGCCCAGGACAGGCCTACGACGAGCAGTACTTC.

V gene TRBV19 combines with J gene TRBJ1-2, with 10 bases fitting TRBD1. Germline V CDR1 and CDR2: LNHDA, SQIVND (reference sequence). Unmatched junction bases numbered 18, after V lost 7 bases and J lost 4 bases. The CDR3 sequence is 18 residues long. CDR3 nucleotide sequence: TGTGCCAGTATGCTTCCAAACCCCGGGACAGGGGAGGGCTATGGCTACACCTTC. Protein product: CASMLPNPGTGEGYGYTF.